A single T cell receptor (beta chain) is shown here with its context. Its antigen is not identified. With 6 bases clipped from V and 0 bases from J, the junction kept 13 bases outside the gene matches. Germline V gene sequence: CDR1 SGHVS, CDR2 FQNEAQ. The CDR3 is 18 amino acids. The data are from a study of T cell repertoires in cytomegalovirus infection. Study context: Public signatures in TCR beta pointed to CMV infection and matching HLA type. Study results and limitations: Cumulative frequency of public TCR beta families picked out carriers of CMV plus the relevant HLA. Predominance within the ex vivo response was attributable to HLA-C-restricted CMV-specific TCR beta clonotypes.

A single record per CDR3 protein comes from TCRdb applying MiXCR to the reads. The sample yields 150,000 to 200,000 distinct CDR3 sequences, approximately 20% seen once. The sequence was obtained from a human donor in good health (CMV status not recorded). Some clones in this sample may be carry-over from other donors' samples. Sequenced input: PBMCs. The rearrangement links TRBV7-8 to TRBJ2-1; TRBD2 agrees at 8 bases. The CDR3 protein is CASRISRTSRSSYNEQFF. DNA of the CDR3: TGTGCCAGCAGAATTTCAAGGACTAGCAGAAGCTCCTACAATGAGCAGTTCTTC.